This TCR beta chain was documented in a study of T cells in Graves' hyperthyroidism and ophthalmopathy. The study, taken as a whole, reports: By a 13 V-J model, ophthalmopathy was set apart from stable hyperthyroidism. In blood, most of the thyroid clonotypes expanded above 0.001 were also present.

V was trimmed by 4 bases and J by 9 bases, leaving 13 bases between them. The length of the CDR3 is 13 residues. In germline, CDR1 is LNHDA, CDR2 SQIVND (reference sequence). The cohort's ophthalmopathy patients, a group with duration under 3 months, had a Clinical Activity Score of at least 3 and a NOSPECS grade of at least 4. This clonotype came up a few times. Its specificity is unknown. TCR beta CDR3 sequences were amplified from RNA transcripts. During a first-round RT-PCR of the TCR CDR3, the HTBI primer set was used. TCRdb re-derived calls from the multiplex PCR reads in MiXCR, one entry per CDR3 protein. The table lists 600,000 to 700,000 distinct CDR3 sequences, approximately 15% of them singletons.

The sequencing input was blood. This sequence was found in a woman in her thirties or forties with Graves' ophthalmopathy. The chain links TRBV19 to TRBJ1-5; tentatively, D is TRBD1 (5 bases). Here the CDR3 reads CASSTRELWPQHF. The CDR3 bases are TGTGCCAGTAGTACCAGGGAACTATGGCCCCAGCATTTT.